These 15 T cell receptor beta chains originate from one sample sequenced in a study of CD8+ T cells in alopecia areata. As for treatment: oral pan-JAK inhibitor, 5-10 mg twice daily. RNA was isolated and reverse transcribed to cDNA, the sequencing template. Some clones are missing from TCRdb's copy, which holds only in-frame ones; the method was immunoSEQ multiplex PCR. This sample has over 200,000 clones, with 64% found just once. This material consisted of CD4+ T cells sorted from blood, taken at week 4, from a patient treated with tofacitinib. The receptors were gathered from a human donor with alopecia areata.

J is TRBJ2-2 and V is TRBV6-1; D remains ambiguous. CDR1 MNHNS and CDR2 SASEGT come from the germline V gene. The CDR3 spans 16 residues. Trimming cost V 4 bases and J 0 bases, with 12 bases left between them. Here the CDR3 reads CASSGFVGSNTGELFF. CDR3 in DNA: TGTGCCAGCAGTGGCTTTGTGGGTTCGAACACCGGGGAGCTGTTTTTT.

V and J are TRBV29-1 and TRBJ1-2; 7 bases agree with TRBD1. Per germline, CDR1 SQVTM and CDR2 ANQGSEA. The CDR3 has 13 amino acids. The junction had 6 bases not matched to a gene; V was cut back by 4 bases and J by 4 bases. CDR3 DNA sequence: TGCAGCGTTGCCACGGGACAGACCTATGGCTACACCTTC. Translated, it gives CSVATGQTYGYTF.

This clone was recorded a few times. This chain joins TRBV7-6 and TRBJ2-7, with 7 bases matching TRBD1. Trimming at V came to 4 bases and at J to 2 bases, leaving 5 bases not matched to a gene. CDR3 length: 14 residues. Germline V gives CDR1 SGHVS, CDR2 FNYEAQ. The CDR3 is CASSSGQVAYEQYF. The CDR3, as DNA: TGTGCCAGCAGCTCCGGACAGGTTGCCTACGAGCAGTACTTC.

This chain uses TRBV4-3 with TRBJ2-5, with 7 bases that match TRBD1. V shed 0 bases, J shed 6 bases, and the junction held 10 bases outside the gene matches. Germline lookup yields CDR1 LGHNA and CDR2 YSLEER. The CDR3 length is 16 residues. Here the CDR3 DNA reads TGCGCCAGCAGCCAAGAACGAGGGGGCGCCTTTCAGACCCAGTACTTC. Translated, it gives CASSQERGGAFQTQYF.

The chain has TRBV10-2 and TRBJ2-7; 12 positions match TRBD1. Germline V lookup: CDR1 WSHSY, CDR2 SAAADI. V lost 0 bases and J lost 1; bases outside the gene matches: 1. The CDR3 loop spans 16 amino acids. The CDR3 coding sequence is TGCGCCAGCAGTGAGTCGGGACAGGGGGCATCCTACGAGCAGTACTTC. It translates to CASSESGQGASYEQYF.

This rearrangement joins TRBV30 to TRBJ1-2; the match to TRBD1 covers 7 bases. This CDR3 is 14 amino acids long. Trimming removed 0 bases from V and 4 bases from J; junction bases left unmatched: 5. Germline assignment: CDR1 GTSNPN and CDR2 SVGIG (reference sequence). The chain's CDR3 is CAWSVQGGLYGYTF. The CDR3, as DNA: TGTGCCTGGAGTGTACAAGGGGGCCTCTATGGCTACACCTTC.

The chain recombines TRBV2 with TRBJ2-3; TRBD2 agrees at 7 bases. The V and J ends lost 9 bases and 5 bases, in that order; junction bases with no gene match: 8. The V gene's germline CDR1 is SNHLY and CDR2 FYNNEI. The CDR3 runs 13 residues. The chain's CDR3 is CASTSERGDTQYF. The DNA of the CDR3 is TGTGCCAGTACTAGCGAGAGAGGAGATACGCAGTATTTT.

This clone has just a few counts. J is TRBJ2-7 and V is TRBV30; D gene unclear. Germline V gene lookup returns CDR1 GTSNPN and CDR2 SVGIG (reference sequence). This CDR3 region has 11 residues. The V and J ends lost 5 bases and 4 bases respectively, with 9 bases between them. The CDR3 DNA sequence: TGTGCCTGGGGCCAAAGGTACGAGCAGTACTTC. Translated, it gives CAWGQRYEQYF.

This clone was observed a handful of times. CDR3 amino acids: CASSSGAGPSFF. In DNA, the CDR3 is TGTGCCAGCAGCTCAGGGGCAGGACCCTCTTTCTTT. This sequence joins TRBV6-5 and TRBJ1-1; tentative D call: TRBD1 (6 bases). Trimming cost V 6 bases and J 12 bases, with 17 bases left between them. Germline CDR1 is MNHEY and CDR2 is SVGAGI. The CDR3 spans 12 residues.

The chain recombines TRBV9 with TRBJ2-5; TRBD2 matches at 13 bases. The germline gives CDR1 SGDLS, CDR2 YYNGEE. V shed 3 bases and J 9 bases; nucleotides not matched to a gene: 20. The CDR3 is made up of 19 amino acids. This CDR3 is CASSASFRTSGGYQGSQYF. DNA of the CDR3: TGTGCCAGCAGCGCGTCTTTCCGGACTAGCGGGGGTTACCAGGGTTCCCAGTACTTC.

This CDR3 reads CASSIGLGFRNQPQHF. In DNA form, the CDR3 reads TGTGCCAGTAGTATCGGGTTGGGGTTTCGCAATCAGCCCCAGCATTTT. The chain recombines TRBV19 with TRBJ1-5; D is undetermined. CDR1 and CDR2 from the germline V gene are LNHDA and SQIVND (reference sequence). Trimming took 3 bases from V and 2 from J, leaving 14 bases between them. CDR3 size: 16 residues.

The V and J genes are TRBV7-9 and TRBJ2-5, with TRBD2 as a possible D gene (6 bases). CDR1 is SEHNR, CDR2 FQNEAQ, per germline (reference sequence). The CDR3 has 15 amino acids. Trimming removed 5 bases at V and 4 bases at J, with 17 bases between. Here the CDR3 reads CASSPGAGKGETQYF. The CDR3 nucleotides are TGTGCCAGCAGCCCGGGTGCGGGGAAAGGAGAGACCCAGTACTTC.

The sample holds a few counts of this clone. The gene calls are TRBV7-6 and TRBJ1-6; D not resolved. With 6 bases removed from V and 9 bases from J, the gap between germline ends came to 6 bases. The CDR3 contains 11 residues. The germline gives CDR1 SGHVS, CDR2 FNYEAQ. The CDR3 spells CASRLGSPLHF. CDR3 in DNA: TGTGCCAGCAGACTTGGTTCACCCCTCCACTTT.

This clone was recorded only once. Other DNA sequences within the sample encode an identical CDR3. The J gene is TRBJ1-2, the V gene TRBV7-9; D gene ambiguous. V gave up 2 bases and J gave up 5 bases, with 3 bases separating them. The CDR3 runs 11 residues. In germline, CDR1 is SEHNR, CDR2 FQNEAQ (reference sequence). CDR3 in amino acids: CASSLNYGYTF. CDR3 bases: TGTGCCAGCAGCTTAAATTATGGCTACACCTTC.

The chain links TRBV29-1 to TRBJ2-1; 9 nucleotides align to TRBD2. The CDR3 loop spans 13 amino acids. Per the germline V gene, CDR1 is SQVTM and CDR2 is ANQGSEA. The junction had 7 bases not matched to a gene; V was cut back by 4 bases and J by 9 bases. CDR3 region: CSVVLAGAGEQFF. The CDR3 DNA sequence: TGCAGCGTTGTTTTAGCGGGGGCGGGTGAGCAGTTCTTC.